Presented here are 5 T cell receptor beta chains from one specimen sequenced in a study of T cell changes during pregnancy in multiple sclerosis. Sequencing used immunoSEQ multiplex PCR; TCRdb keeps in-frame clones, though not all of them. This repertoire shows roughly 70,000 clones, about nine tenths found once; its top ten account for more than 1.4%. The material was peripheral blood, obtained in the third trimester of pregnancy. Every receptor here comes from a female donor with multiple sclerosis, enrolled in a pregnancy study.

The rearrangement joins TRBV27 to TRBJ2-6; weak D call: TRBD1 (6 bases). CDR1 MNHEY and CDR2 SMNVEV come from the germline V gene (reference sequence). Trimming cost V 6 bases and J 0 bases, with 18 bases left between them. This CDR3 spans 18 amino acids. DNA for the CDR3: TGTGCCAGCAGCCGGACAGTACCTTCCCACTCTGGGGCCAACGTCCTGACTTTC. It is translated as CASSRTVPSHSGANVLTF.

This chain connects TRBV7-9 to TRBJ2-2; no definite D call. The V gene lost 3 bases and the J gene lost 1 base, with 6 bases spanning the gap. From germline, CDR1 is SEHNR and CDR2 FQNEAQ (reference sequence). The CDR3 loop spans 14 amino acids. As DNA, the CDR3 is TGTGCCAGCAGCTTGAGACAGAACACCGGGGAGCTGTTTTTT. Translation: CASSLRQNTGELFF.

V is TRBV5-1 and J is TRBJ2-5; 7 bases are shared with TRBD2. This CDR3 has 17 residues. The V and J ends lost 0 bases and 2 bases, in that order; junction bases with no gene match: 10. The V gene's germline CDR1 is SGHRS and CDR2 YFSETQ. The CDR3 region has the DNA TGCGCCAGCAGCTTGGCCCAATGGACTAGTATGCAAGAGACCCAGTACTTC. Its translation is CASSLAQWTSMQETQYF.

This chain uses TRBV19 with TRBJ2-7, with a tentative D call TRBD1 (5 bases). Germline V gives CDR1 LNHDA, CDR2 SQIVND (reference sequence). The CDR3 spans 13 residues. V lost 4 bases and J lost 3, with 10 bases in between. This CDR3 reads CASSSTGIYEQYF. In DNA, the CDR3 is TGTGCCAGTAGTAGTACAGGAATCTACGAGCAGTACTTC.

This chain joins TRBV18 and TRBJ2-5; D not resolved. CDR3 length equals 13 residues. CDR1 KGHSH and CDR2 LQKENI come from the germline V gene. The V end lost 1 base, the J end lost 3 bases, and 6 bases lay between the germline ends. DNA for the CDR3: TGTGCCAGCTCACCACTCCAGGAAGAGACCCAGTACTTC. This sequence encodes CASSPLQEETQYF.